The 11 T cell receptor beta chains below all came from one sample that was sequenced in a study of cytomegalovirus exposure and HLA in healthy donors (dated by TCRdb to 2015 to 2018). Libraries were prepared through the immunoSEQ multiplex PCR assay. For the multiplex PCR, a mixture combining 60 forward primers for TCR Vbeta segments and 13 reverse primers for TCR Jbeta segments was used. Drawn from immuneACCESS, this table holds only the in-frame rearrangements with V and J called that TCRdb kept. Clones are partly lost; checked studies trace under half to an unresolved V gene and leave the rest unexplained. The sample table lists fewer than 250,000 clones, 75% to 80% of them with a count of one. Around 2% of the sample comes from the top ten. The sample consisted of PBMCs. The receptors derive from a young man in good health and CMV-seronegative.

The rearrangement links TRBV7-2 to TRBJ2-7; D is uncertain. Looked up from germline, CDR1 is SGHTA and CDR2 is FQGNSA. Between the trimmed V and J ends, which lost 1 base and 1 base, there was a span of 11 bases. The CDR3 totals 15 residues. In DNA, the CDR3 is TGTGCCAGCAGCTTAGACCCAGGCTATTCCTACGAGCAGTACTTC. Residues: CASSLDPGYSYEQYF.

The CDR3 loop reads CASSSDRDGEKLFF. The CDR3, as DNA: TGTGCCAGCAGCTCCGACAGGGATGGTGAAAAACTGTTTTTT. The rearrangement uses TRBV9 and TRBJ1-4; 7 bases are shared with TRBD1. The CDR3 covers 14 residues. J gave up 7 bases and V 4 bases, and 7 bases lay outside the gene matches. Germline CDR1 reads SGDLS; CDR2 reads YYNGEE.

This chain connects TRBV2 to TRBJ1-1; no clear D gene. V was clipped by 4 bases and J by 3 bases, with 12 bases between them. The CDR3 covers 14 residues. Germline CDR1 and CDR2: SNHLY and FYNNEI. Written as DNA, the CDR3 is TGTGCCAGCAGTGTCTTCCTCGGTGACACTGAAGCTTTCTTT. Protein: CASSVFLGDTEAFF.

In this sample, this clone turned up once. This chain joins TRBV7-2 and TRBJ1-1, with TRBD1 matching 11 bases. CDR1 and CDR2 (germline): SGHTA, FQGNSA. The CDR3 runs 13 residues. The junction had 2 bases not matched to a gene; V was cut back by 5 bases and J by 6 bases. CDR3 sequence: CASSGDRGSEAFF. The DNA for the CDR3 is TGTGCCAGCAGCGGGGACAGGGGGTCTGAAGCTTTCTTT.

In DNA form, the CDR3 reads TGTGCCAGCAGCCTGAAGGGCGGGGGGAACACCGGGGAGCTGTTTTTT. Translating it yields CASSLKGGGNTGELFF. The J gene is TRBJ2-2, the V gene TRBV7-2, with 7 positions matching TRBD2. This CDR3 has 16 amino acids. After removal of 5 bases from V and 1 base from J, the junction contained 7 bases not matched to a gene. Germline V gene lookup returns CDR1 SGHTA and CDR2 FQGNSA.

The rearrangement uses TRBV7-3 and TRBJ2-2, with 8 positions matching TRBD1. V trimming: 5 bases; J trimming: 0 bases; junction bases outside the gene matches: 14. Germline values: CDR1 SGHTA, CDR2 FQGTGA. The CDR3 has 19 amino acids. The CDR3 here is CASSITHVRGLANTGELFF. The CDR3 nucleotides read TGTGCCAGCAGCATTACTCATGTCAGGGGGCTTGCGAACACCGGGGAGCTGTTTTTT.

This clone has only a few counts. The J gene is TRBJ2-7, the V gene TRBV7-9; TRBD2 is a possible D gene (7 bases). The germline gives CDR1 SEHNR, CDR2 FQNEAQ (reference sequence). Trimming left V 6 bases short and J 0 bases short, with 15 bases between. The CDR3 sequence is 15 residues long. CDR3 sequence (DNA): TGTGCCAGCAGTCCCTACGCGGGGGCCTCCTACGAGCAGTACTTC. Residues: CASSPYAGASYEQYF.

Only a few counts were recorded for this clone. The rearrangement uses TRBV19 and TRBJ1-5; D not resolved. Trimming stripped 1 base from V and 0 bases from J, with 13 bases between. The CDR3 spans 17 residues. CDR1 is LNHDA, CDR2 SQIVND, per germline (reference sequence). CDR3 DNA: TGTGCCAGTAGTATAGTGGTTACAGACTATAGCAATCAGCCCCAGCATTTT. Encoded protein: CASSIVVTDYSNQPQHF.

This clone showed up just once. The chain couples TRBV7-2 to TRBJ1-5; 8 nucleotides agree with TRBD1. V was pared by 2 bases and J by 6 bases, with 6 bases of the junction left unmatched. In germline, CDR1 is SGHTA, CDR2 FQGNSA. The CDR3 runs to 15 residues. CDR3 sequence reads: CASSLQGAEGQPQHF. The CDR3 coding sequence is TGTGCCAGCAGCTTACAGGGGGCTGAAGGTCAGCCCCAGCATTTT.

The V call is TRBV30, the J call TRBJ1-2; 10 bases map to TRBD1. Germline CDR1 reads GTSNPN; CDR2 reads SVGIG (reference sequence). V trimming: 3 bases; J trimming: 0 bases; junction bases outside the gene matches: 16. The CDR3 is 19 residues long. The CDR3: CAWSPFSPGQGFSNYGYTF. The CDR3 nucleotides are TGTGCCTGGAGCCCTTTTTCACCGGGACAGGGGTTTTCTAACTATGGCTACACCTTC. Together with reference TRBV30 and TRBJ1-2, the CDR3 gives the full variable domain: SQTIHQWPATLVQPVGSPLSLECTVEGTSNPNLYWYRQAAGRGLQLLFYSVGIGQISSEVPQNLSASRPQDRQFILSSKKLLLSDSGFYLCAWSPFSPGQGFSNYGYTFGSGTRLTVV.

The sample holds one count of this clone. The CDR3: CASSLPASGSTDTQYF. The DNA of the CDR3 is TGTGCCAGCAGCCTGCCGGCTAGCGGAAGCACAGATACGCAGTATTTT. This sequence joins TRBV4-2 and TRBJ2-3, with 7 nucleotides matching TRBD2. The CDR3 loop spans 16 amino acids. J was trimmed by 0 bases and V by 4 bases; bases with no gene match: 7. Germline lookup yields CDR1 LGHNA and CDR2 YNFKEQ.